The clone carrying this T cell receptor (beta chain) was counted ten times or more. Antigen specificity is unknown. 5'RACE with 10-nucleotide random UMIs produced the cDNA. Over 170 million TCR-beta sequences from 15-18 subjects came out of each sequencing run. TCRdb reprocessed the 5' RACE reads via MiXCR and lists one record per CDR3 protein. Altogether roughly 57,000 distinct CDR3 sequences are present, 24% being singletons, with the ten largest covering roughly 4.6%. The data belong to a study of neurological immune-mediated disorders. Points from the study as a whole: The highest TCR clonal expansion occurred in HTLV-1-associated myelopathy; multiple sclerosis fell below healthy controls.

The CDR3 runs to 13 residues. CDR1 is SGHKS, CDR2 YYEKEE, per germline (reference sequence). J lost 8 bases, V lost 4 bases, and 8 bases had no gene match. Indicated time point: technical triplicate 2. The source is a man in his sixties with HTLV-1-associated myelopathy (HAM/TSP). Material for sequencing was PBMCs. The J gene is TRBJ1-2, the V gene TRBV5-5, with 7 nucleotides matching TRBD1. CDR3 protein: CASSAGTAGGYTF. The CDR3 region has the DNA TGTGCCAGCAGCGCCGGGACAGCGGGAGGCTACACCTTC.